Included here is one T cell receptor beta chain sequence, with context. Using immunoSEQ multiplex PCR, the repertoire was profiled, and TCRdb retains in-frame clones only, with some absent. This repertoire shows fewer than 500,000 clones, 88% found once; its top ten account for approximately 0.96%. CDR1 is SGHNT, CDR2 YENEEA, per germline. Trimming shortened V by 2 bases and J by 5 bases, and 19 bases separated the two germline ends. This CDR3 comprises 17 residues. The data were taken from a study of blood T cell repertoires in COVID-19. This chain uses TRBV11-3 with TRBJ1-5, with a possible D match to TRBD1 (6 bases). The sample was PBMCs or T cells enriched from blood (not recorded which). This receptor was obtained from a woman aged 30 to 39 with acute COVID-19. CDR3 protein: CASSLKGRGRRDQPQHF. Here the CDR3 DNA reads TGTGCCAGCAGCTTAAAGGGGAGGGGGAGGAGAGATCAGCCCCAGCATTTT.